The source of this T cell receptor (beta chain) is a study of blood T cells in healthy people across ages. Using a J-beta primer mix together with a sample-barcoded 5' primer, a second PCR was run for roughly 7 to 12 cycles. MiXCR, run by TCRdb on the 5' RACE reads, gives a single entry per CDR3 protein. The repertoire consists of around 1.7 million distinct CDR3 sequences, with approximately 28% occurring once and the leading ten covering over 7%. V was pared by 1 base and J by 5 bases, with 6 bases between. Germline V gives CDR1 SGHVS, CDR2 FNYEAQ. The CDR3 runs 12 residues. This clonotype was recorded many times.

Material for sequencing was blood. This rearrangement joins TRBV7-6 to TRBJ2-7; D not resolved. This receptor was taken from a woman younger than 45 in good health. CDR3 sequence (DNA): TGTGCCAGCAGCTTAGGTTTAAACGAGCAGTACTTC. It specifies CASSLGLNEQYF. Drawing the rest from reference TRBV7-6 and TRBJ2-7, the complete variable domain is GAGVSQSPRYKVTKRGQDVALRCDPISGHVSLYWYRQALGQGPEFLTYFNYEAQQDKSGLPNDRFSAERPEGSISTLTIQRTEQRDSAMYRCASSLGLNEQYFGPGTRLTVT.